This T cell receptor (beta chain) was profiled in a study of patients and donors after allogeneic stem cell transplantation (TCRdb year 2020). The germline V gene (reference sequence) specifies DFQATT as CDR1 and SNEGSKA as CDR2. The germline ends are 9 bases apart after V is trimmed by 1 base and J by 0 bases. Inclusive of the bounding cysteine and phenylalanine, the CDR3 is 14 residues long. CDR3 DNA is the only sequence kept; it has 42 bases, read in frame from the first base. This clonotype was counted at least ten times. Its antigen is not yet known. Within one base of it there is no much larger clone, and no base qualities were kept. Libraries were made using RT-PCR. TCRdb shows the sequencer as NextSeq 550. Through fastp at Q25 and MiXCR, TCRdb rebuilt clones from the public reads, retaining in-frame beta chains. Rows merge per CDR3 protein into single entries with the most common DNA and genes. This sample gives 200,000 to 250,000 distinct CDR3 sequences in total; roughly 14% of them show up just once. The ten largest clones capture more than 9% of the sample.

The receptor's source is a human donor who was either an allogeneic HSCT recipient or a stem cell or donor lymphocyte infusion donor (not recorded which). It is not recorded whose cells these are; they may come from a transplant donor. The chain is made from TRBV20-1 and TRBJ1-1; no D gene is confidently identified. Sequenced: blood, either unsorted or a sorted T cell fraction (not recorded which). The DNA is as follows: TGCAGTGCTAGAGCAACGACATTGAACACTGAAGCTTTCTTT. Its coded protein is CSARATTLNTEAFF.